The 29 T cell receptor beta chains below all came from one sample that was sequenced in a study of diagnostic markers for celiac disease (dated by TCRdb to 2020 to 2022). Sequencing was performed on an Illumina MiSeq. TCRdb reanalyzed the reads, keeping one entry per CDR3 protein sequence and omitting DNA. The sample has approximately 1,300 distinct CDR3 sequences on record. The top ten hold roughly 13% of the sample. Sequencing was performed on either unsorted cells or a sorted T cell fraction (not recorded which). The receptor source for this set is a human donor. This table probably holds off-target reads from a library built for another chain.

Considering frequency, this clonotype is large (0.1 to 1%). The chain has TRBV7-6 and TRBJ1-1. Germline V lookup: CDR1 SGHVS, CDR2 FNYEAQ. CDR3 length: 15 amino acids. CDR3 region: CASSLAGAMNTEAFF. Filled out from reference TRBV7-6 and TRBJ1-1, the complete variable domain reads GAGVSQSPRYKVTKRGQDVALRCDPISGHVSLYWYRQALGQGPEFLTYFNYEAQQDKSGLPNDRFSAERPEGSISTLTIQRTEQRDSAMYRCASSLAGAMNTEAFFGQGTRLTVV.

The chain is built from TRBV27 and TRBJ2-3; TCRdb's D gene call, TRBD2, goes unchecked for lack of DNA. The germline V gene has CDR1 MNHEY and CDR2 SMNVEV (reference sequence). This CDR3 region has 16 residues. This chain's CDR3 is CASSPSPGLRTDTQYF.

The genes are TRBV18 and TRBJ2-7; the D call of TRBD1 rests on TCRdb alone, since no DNA is present to check it. The germline V gene has CDR1 KGHSH and CDR2 LQKENI. CDR3 length equals 15 residues. This CDR3 is CASSPRHRGPDEQYF. Based on the CDR3 plus reference TRBV18 and TRBJ2-7, the full variable domain is NAGVMQNPRHLVRRRGQEARLRCSPMKGHSHVYWYRQLPEEGLKFMVYLQKENIIDESGMPKERFSAEFPKEGPSILRIQQVVRGDSAAYFCASSPRHRGPDEQYFGPGTRLTVT.

This clonotype is large (0.1 to 1%) by frequency. The J gene is TRBJ1-1, the V gene TRBV18; TCRdb returns TRBD1, unconfirmable since there is no DNA. CDR1 KGHSH and CDR2 LQKENI come from the germline V gene. This CDR3 spans 15 amino acids. CDR3: CASSPLGQGRFEAFF.

This chain joins TRBV27 and TRBJ2-2; TCRdb names TRBD1, which stays unverified in the absence of DNA. Germline V gives CDR1 MNHEY, CDR2 SMNVEV (reference sequence). The CDR3 covers 16 residues. The CDR3 loop is CASSLIVGPYTGELFF.

The rearrangement links TRBV4-3 to TRBJ2-3; the D call from TCRdb, TRBD2, cannot be confirmed without DNA. This CDR3 is built from 16 residues. Germline V gene lookup returns CDR1 LGHNA and CDR2 YSLEER. The CDR3: CASSQGLSGIADTQYF.

V usage is TRBV10-2 and J usage is TRBJ2-7; TCRdb lists TRBD2, though no DNA is available to test this call. Germline CDR1 WSHSY, CDR2 SAAADI. CDR3 length: 17 residues. CDR3 in amino acids: CASSEPRANKGFYEQYF.

This chain connects TRBV2 to TRBJ2-5; without DNA, the TCRdb call of TRBD1 cannot be checked. The CDR3 length is 16 residues. The V gene's germline CDR1 is SNHLY and CDR2 FYNNEI. The CDR3 region is CASSPVDRGRQETQYF.

The rearrangement joins TRBV28 to TRBJ1-1. This CDR3 spans 17 amino acids. Germline CDR1 reads MDHEN; CDR2 reads SYDVKM. The CDR3 is CASSLPGGRYMNTEAFF.

The genes are TRBV4-2 and TRBJ1-5. The germline V gene has CDR1 LGHNA and CDR2 YNFKEQ. This CDR3 contains 16 residues. CDR3 in amino acids: CASSQDGDPSNQPQHF.

The chain recombines TRBV18 with TRBJ2-3; TCRdb designates TRBD1, a call that cannot be tested without DNA. The germline CDR1 and CDR2 sequences are KGHSH and LQKENI. This CDR3 contains 16 residues. This chain's CDR3 is CASSQRTGSSTDTQYF.

The chain joins TRBV7-2 to TRBJ2-3; TCRdb's D call, TRBD2, is unchecked because there is no DNA. Germline assignment: CDR1 SGHTA and CDR2 FQGNSA. The CDR3 extends over 16 amino acids. CDR3: CASSLVAGGSPDTQYF.

The chain uses TRBV28 and TRBJ1-5. This CDR3 spans 16 amino acids. CDR1 MDHEN and CDR2 SYDVKM come from the germline V gene. The CDR3 spells CASSLAGGPVGQPQHF.

The chain uses TRBV2 and TRBJ1-4; no DNA is available, so the TRBD1 call from TCRdb remains unchecked. Germline V lookup: CDR1 SNHLY, CDR2 FYNNEI. CDR3 length equals 14 residues. CDR3 sequence reads: CASRDTGKGQKLFF.

The chain joins TRBV7-2 to TRBJ2-1; TCRdb calls TRBD2, which cannot be checked without DNA. Germline CDR1 SGHTA, CDR2 FQGNSA. This CDR3 has 15 amino acids. The CDR3 loop is CASSRGTGRVDEQFF.

The rearrangement links TRBV5-1 to TRBJ1-3; TCRdb outputs TRBD1, but without DNA this stays unchecked. From germline, CDR1 is SGHRS and CDR2 YFSETQ. This CDR3 has 15 residues. CDR3 protein: CASSLEGQAADTIYF.

The V call is TRBV15, the J call TRBJ2-1; TCRdb selects TRBD2, and the lack of DNA leaves this call unchecked. This CDR3 contains 19 residues. CDR1 and CDR2 from the germline V gene are LNHNV and YYDKDF (reference sequence). CDR3 sequence: CATSRVGGLAGKGYNEQFF.

The chain is built from TRBV4-3 and TRBJ1-1. The CDR3 is 13 residues long. Germline V gene sequence: CDR1 LGHNA, CDR2 YSLEER. CDR3 sequence: CASSQVKGRRAFF.

The chain is built from TRBV7-2 and TRBJ1-4. The CDR3 has 15 amino acids. Germline V gene data show CDR1 as SGHTA and CDR2 as FQGNSA. The CDR3 protein is CASSRASGTPEKLFF.

Measured by frequency, this clonotype is large. V gene TRBV7-2 combines with J gene TRBJ2-2. The length of the CDR3 is 14 residues. CDR1 is SGHTA and CDR2 is FQGNSA in the germline V gene. The CDR3: CASSFSGYTGELFF. Full variable domain (rest looked up from reference TRBV7-2 and TRBJ2-2): GAGVSQSPSNKVTEKGKDVELRCDPISGHTALYWYRQSLGQGLEFLIYFQGNSAPDKSGLPSDRFSAERTGGSVSTLTIQRTQQEDSAVYLCASSFSGYTGELFFGEGSRLTVL.

The V call is TRBV12-3 or TRBV12-4, the J call TRBJ2-3; checking the TCRdb D call of TRBD2 is not possible without DNA. The CDR3 spans 12 residues. The CDR3 loop reads CASTLGEDTQYF.

This sequence joins TRBV12-3 or TRBV12-4 and TRBJ1-1; TCRdb outputs TRBD1, but without DNA this stays unchecked. The CDR3 totals 16 residues. CDR3 in amino acids: CASSPLEGGWSTEAFF.

This clonotype is deemed medium-sized by its frequency. The CDR3 is CSAREQETQYF. The rearrangement uses TRBV20-1 and TRBJ2-5. Per the germline V gene, CDR1 is DFQATT and CDR2 is SNEGSKA (reference sequence). This CDR3 region has 11 residues.

The chain carries TRBV10-3 and TRBJ1-1. Germline CDR1 ENHRY, CDR2 SYGVKD. CDR3 length equals 13 residues. The CDR3 loop reads CAISYLWNTEAFF.

This clonotype shows up as large by frequency. This chain links TRBV28 with TRBJ2-2. Germline V lookup: CDR1 MDHEN, CDR2 SYDVKM. The CDR3 totals 14 residues. The CDR3: CASSLGWNTGELFF.

The rearrangement joins TRBV5-1 to TRBJ2-1; the TRBD1 assignment by TCRdb is unverifiable without DNA. This CDR3 is 13 amino acids long. Per germline, CDR1 SGHRS and CDR2 YFSETQ. The CDR3 loop reads CASSTTQGNEQFF.

This clonotype registers large by frequency. The chain uses TRBV19 and TRBJ1-1; TCRdb's assignment of TRBD1 cannot be checked, as there is no DNA. Germline V gives CDR1 LNHDA, CDR2 SQIVND (reference sequence). The CDR3 has 14 amino acids. The chain's CDR3 is CASSIGRGVTEAFF. The complete variable domain, with remaining parts taken from reference TRBV19 and TRBJ1-1, reads DGGITQSPKYLFRKEGQNVTLSCEQNLNHDAMYWYRQDPGQGLRLIYYSQIVNDFQKGDIAEGYSVSREKKESFPLTVTSAQKNPTAFYLCASSIGRGVTEAFFGQGTRLTVV.

The chain couples TRBV24-1 to TRBJ2-2; lacking DNA, the TRBD1 call made by TCRdb goes unchecked. The CDR3 has 15 amino acids. Germline CDR1 reads KGHDR; CDR2 reads SFDVKD. The CDR3 sequence: CATSDMTGLAGELFF.

The J gene is TRBJ2-7, the V gene TRBV27; TCRdb's D gene call, TRBD2, goes unchecked for lack of DNA. In germline, CDR1 is MNHEY, CDR2 SMNVEV (reference sequence). This CDR3 is built from 18 residues. The CDR3: CASSLLGPLAGGRYEQYF.